The 10 T cell receptor beta chains presented below share a single source sample, sequenced in a study of graft-versus-host responses after intestinal transplantation. The method was immunoSEQ multiplex PCR; TCRdb's version includes in-frame clones alone and lacks a portion of them. The sample lists around 23,000 clones; approximately 93% were seen once. Specimen: PBMCs, collected 18 days after transplant. Receptor source: a human patient who received an intestinal transplant, so some T cells may come from the graft donor.

The rearrangement links TRBV29-1 to TRBJ1-1, with TRBD1 as a possible D gene (6 bases). V lost 6 bases and J lost 1, with 12 bases in between. The CDR3 sequence is 13 residues long. Per germline, CDR1 SQVTM and CDR2 ANQGSEA. DNA for the CDR3: TGCAGCGTGGAGGGGGTCGGGAACACTGAAGCTTTCTTT. This sequence encodes CSVEGVGNTEAFF.

V usage is TRBV10-3 and J usage is TRBJ2-7; D possibly corresponds to TRBD2 (7 bases). Germline loops: CDR1 ENHRY, CDR2 SYGVKD. V was trimmed by 2 bases and J by 7 bases, leaving 21 bases between them. The CDR3 consists of 16 residues. CDR3 in DNA: TGTGCCATCAGTGAGGGGGGGGCCTTGACTTTGAGAGAGCAGTACTTC. This gives the protein CAISEGGALTLREQYF.

As DNA, the CDR3 is TGTGCCAGCACCCTAAAGGTCCTCGACGGAGACTATGGCTACACCTTC. This encodes CASTLKVLDGDYGYTF. The genes are TRBV2 and TRBJ1-2; D is unresolved. The CDR3 length is 16 residues. The V gene's germline CDR1 is SNHLY and CDR2 FYNNEI. V was shortened by 7 bases and J by 3 bases, with 21 bases between the two germline ends.

The chain carries TRBV6-1 and TRBJ1-1; TRBD1 is a possible D gene (6 bases). CDR3 length: 13 residues. The germline CDR1 and CDR2 sequences are MNHNS and SASEGT. The germline V and J ends were trimmed by 4 bases and 4 bases, with 10 bases remaining between them. CDR3 residues: CASSVGGGTEAFF. CDR3 coding DNA: TGTGCCAGCAGTGTGGGGGGCGGCACTGAAGCTTTCTTT.

The chain uses TRBV19 and TRBJ1-2; 9 bases are shared with TRBD1. Germline loops: CDR1 LNHDA, CDR2 SQIVND (reference sequence). The V segment lost 3 bases and the J segment 4 bases; nucleotides outside the gene matches: 6. This CDR3 is 15 amino acids long. CDR3 protein: CASSMGGQGTYGYTF. The CDR3, as DNA: TGTGCCAGTAGTATGGGGGGACAGGGTACCTATGGCTACACCTTC.

The chain employs TRBV7-9 and TRBJ1-3; D gene uncertain. Germline assignment: CDR1 SEHNR and CDR2 FQNEAQ (reference sequence). This CDR3 spans 18 amino acids. Trimming left V 1 base short and J 0 bases short, with 16 bases between. CDR3 amino acids: CASSLGLIGLLSGNTIYF. For the CDR3, the DNA is TGTGCCAGCAGCTTAGGGCTTATTGGCCTACTCTCTGGAAACACCATATATTTT.

J is TRBJ2-3 and V is TRBV11-2; 7 bases line up with TRBD2. CDR3 size: 16 residues. In germline, CDR1 is SGHAT, CDR2 FQNNGV. The V and J ends lost 2 bases and 2 bases, in that order; junction bases with no gene match: 7. The CDR3, as DNA: TGTGCCAGCAGCTTAAGGAACGGGGGGTACACAGATACGCAGTATTTT. Encoded protein: CASSLRNGGYTDTQYF.

The chain has TRBV6-6 and TRBJ2-1; TRBD2 aligns across 13 bases. Germline values: CDR1 MNHNY, CDR2 SVGAGI (reference sequence). V trimming: 5 bases; J trimming: 9 bases; junction bases outside the gene matches: 10. This CDR3 region has 16 residues. CDR3 region: CASSPTGTSGVFEQFF. As DNA, the CDR3 is TGTGCCAGCAGTCCGACAGGGACTAGCGGGGTCTTTGAGCAGTTCTTC.

The V call is TRBV18, the J call TRBJ2-2; TRBD2 aligns across 8 bases. V shed 3 bases, J shed 1 base, and the junction held 7 bases outside the gene matches. The CDR3 totals 17 residues. CDR1 is KGHSH and CDR2 is LQKENI in the germline V gene. In DNA, the CDR3 is TGTGCCAGCTCACCGAATCCTGCGGGGGGGAACACCGGGGAGCTGTTTTTT. Translated, it gives CASSPNPAGGNTGELFF. The full variable domain, its missing parts supplied by reference TRBV18 and TRBJ2-2, is NAGVMQNPRHLVRRRGQEARLRCSPMKGHSHVYWYRQLPEEGLKFMVYLQKENIIDESGMPKERFSAEFPKEGPSILRIQQVVRGDSAAYFCASSPNPAGGNTGELFFGEGSRLTVL.

The V gene is TRBV7-8, the J gene TRBJ2-5; D gene ambiguous. The V end was cut by 1 base, the J end by 7 bases, with 16 bases between. This CDR3 is 15 amino acids long. Germline CDR1 and CDR2: SGHVS and FQNEAQ. CDR3 bases: TGTGCCAGCAGCTTAGATTCAATGGGGTCGGGGACCCAGTACTTC. This gives the protein CASSLDSMGSGTQYF.